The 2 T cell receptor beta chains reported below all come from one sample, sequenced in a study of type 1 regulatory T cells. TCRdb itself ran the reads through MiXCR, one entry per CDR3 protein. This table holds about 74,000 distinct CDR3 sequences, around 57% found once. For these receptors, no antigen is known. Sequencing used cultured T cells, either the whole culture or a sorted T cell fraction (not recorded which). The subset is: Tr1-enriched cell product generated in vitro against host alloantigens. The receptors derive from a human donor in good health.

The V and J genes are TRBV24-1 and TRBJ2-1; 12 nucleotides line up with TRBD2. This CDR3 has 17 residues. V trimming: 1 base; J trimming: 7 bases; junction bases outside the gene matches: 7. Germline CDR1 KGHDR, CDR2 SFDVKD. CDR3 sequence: CATSDFPTSGRGNEQFF. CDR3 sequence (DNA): TGTGCCACCAGTGATTTCCCGACTAGCGGGAGAGGGAATGAGCAGTTCTTC.

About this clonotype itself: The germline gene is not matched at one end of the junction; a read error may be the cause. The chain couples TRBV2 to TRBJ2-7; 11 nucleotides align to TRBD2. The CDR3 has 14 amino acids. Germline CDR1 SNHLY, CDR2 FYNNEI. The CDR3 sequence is CASRPGTSGYKQYF. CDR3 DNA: TGTGCCAGCCGCCCCGGGACTAGCGGCTACAAGCAGTACTTC.